These 26 T cell receptor beta chains were sequenced from one sample in a study of T-cell reconstitution after alpha-beta-depleted transplantation in children. Unique molecular identifiers were used in preparing the TCRbeta library. TCRdb analysed the PCR reads with MiXCR anew, one entry per CDR3 protein. The profile shows 110,000 or so distinct CDR3 sequences, about 6.4% of them singletons. The material sequenced was PBMCs, mostly from graft donor cells, taken 360 days after TCRalphabeta/CD19-depleted stem cell transplant. These receptor sequences come from a male patient between 2 and 9 years old who had a stem cell transplant for acute lymphoblastic leukemia, so the T cells may come from the graft donor.

V is TRBV6-5 and J is TRBJ1-1, with D perhaps TRBD1 (5 bases). V dropped 2 bases and J dropped 4 bases, with 14 bases sitting between them. Per the germline V gene, CDR1 is MNHEY and CDR2 is SVGAGI. The CDR3 extends over 15 amino acids. The CDR3 DNA reads TGTGCCAGCAGTTACGGGGGTCGGGGATCCACTGAAGCTTTCTTT. It is translated as CASSYGGRGSTEAFF.

This clonotype came up many times. This chain connects TRBV20-1 to TRBJ2-7; tentatively, D is TRBD1 or TRBD2 (6 bases each). Deletions cut 2 bases from V and 1 base from J, with 15 bases between. Per the germline V gene, CDR1 is DFQATT and CDR2 is SNEGSKA (reference sequence). This CDR3 region has 15 residues. CDR3 DNA sequence: TGCAGTGCTAGATGGGGGGCAGGTAGATCCTACGAGCAGTACTTC. Encoded protein: CSARWGAGRSYEQYF.

V usage is TRBV7-9 and J usage is TRBJ2-7; 10 bases agree with TRBD1. J lost 5 bases, V lost 5 bases, and 9 bases had no gene match. Germline loops: CDR1 SEHNR, CDR2 FQNEAQ (reference sequence). The CDR3 loop spans 15 amino acids. CDR3 amino acids: CASSTLTGGRNEQYF. CDR3 DNA sequence: TGTGCCAGCAGCACCTTGACAGGGGGCAGAAACGAGCAGTACTTC.

This clonotype appeared many times. CDR3 nucleotides: TGTGCCAGCAGCCCCGGCAGCGGGGGCGCAGCAGATACGCAGTATTTT. Amino acids: CASSPGSGGAADTQYF. The chain links TRBV2 to TRBJ2-3; 8 nucleotides agree with TRBD2. CDR1 SNHLY and CDR2 FYNNEI come from the germline V gene. Trimming cost V 6 bases and J 4 bases; bases outside gene matches: 12. There are 16 residues in the CDR3. The full variable domain, in which reference TRBV2 and TRBJ2-3 provide the parts outside the CDR3, is EPEVTQTPSHQVTQMGQEVILRCVPISNHLYFYWYRQILGQKVEFLVSFYNNEISEKSEIFDDQFSVERPDGSNFTLKIRSTKLEDSAMYFCASSPGSGGAADTQYFGPGTRLTVL.

This clonotype has more than one count but fewer than ten. The chain recombines TRBV5-6 with TRBJ1-2, with D possibly matching TRBD1 (5 bases). The length of the CDR3 is 14 residues. V dropped 4 bases and J dropped 5 bases, with 15 bases sitting between them. The germline CDR1 and CDR2 sequences are SGHDT and YYEEEE. The CDR3 sequence is CASSPGAEEYGYTF. In DNA form, the CDR3 reads TGTGCCAGCAGCCCTGGGGCGGAGGAATATGGCTACACCTTC.

Many counts were recorded for this clonotype. This sequence joins TRBV5-1 and TRBJ2-7; D might be TRBD1 (6 bases). CDR3 size: 16 residues. The germline CDR1 and CDR2 sequences are SGHRS and YFSETQ. V lost 6 bases and J 2 bases, leaving 21 bases between the germline ends. In DNA, the CDR3 is TGCGCCAGCACCATCGGAATTACAGGGATTCCCTACGAGCAGTACTTC. It specifies CASTIGITGIPYEQYF.

There are a few counts of this clonotype. CDR3 DNA: TGTGCCAGCAGTGAGGCGGGAGGGTGGGAGACCCAGTACTTC. As protein: CASSEAGGWETQYF. The chain recombines TRBV6-1 with TRBJ2-5, with 9 nucleotides matching TRBD2. The CDR3 has 14 residues. Per germline, CDR1 MNHNS and CDR2 SASEGT. V gave up 3 bases and J gave up 5 bases; unmatched junction bases: 4.

This clonotype has ten or more counts. The chain couples TRBV5-1 to TRBJ2-2, with 12 bases that match TRBD2. The CDR3 has 15 residues. After removal of 3 bases from V and 5 bases from J, the junction contained 2 bases not matched to a gene. Per germline, CDR1 SGHRS and CDR2 YFSETQ. The CDR3 reads CASSWTSGATGELFF. The CDR3 DNA reads TGCGCCAGCAGCTGGACTAGCGGGGCTACCGGGGAGCTGTTTTTT.

The chain uses TRBV7-2 and TRBJ2-7; 7 nucleotides agree with TRBD1. Trimming at V came to 1 base and at J to 4 bases, leaving 7 bases not matched to a gene. The CDR3 sequence is 15 residues long. The germline V gene encodes CDR1 SGHTA and CDR2 FQGNSA. The CDR3 coding sequence is TGTGCCAGCAGCTTAGTGTCAGGGGGATTGTACGAGCAGTACTTC. Translating it yields CASSLVSGGLYEQYF.

This clonotype has more than one count but fewer than ten. The V gene is TRBV14, the J gene TRBJ2-7; D is perhaps TRBD1 (5 bases). The V gene's germline CDR1 is SGHDN and CDR2 FVKESK. This CDR3 is 13 amino acids long. V lost 1 base and J lost 7, with 11 bases in between. In DNA form, the CDR3 reads TGTGCCAGCAGCCAAGTGGATAGGACAGAGCAGTACTTC. The encoded protein is CASSQVDRTEQYF.

This sequence joins TRBV7-3 and TRBJ2-7; D is unresolved. CDR1 is SGHTA, CDR2 FQGTGA, per germline. Trimming took 1 base from V and 6 from J, leaving 7 bases between them. The CDR3 contains 12 residues. The DNA of the CDR3 is TGTGCCAGCAGCTTAAATAGCCGCGAGCAGTACTTC. Protein: CASSLNSREQYF.

At least ten counts were recorded for this clonotype. The chain has TRBV28 and TRBJ1-4; D unclear. Germline lookup yields CDR1 MDHEN and CDR2 SYDVKM. Trimming took 3 bases from V and 3 from J, leaving 17 bases between them. This CDR3 is built from 17 residues. The DNA of the CDR3 is TGTGCCAGCAGTTTGTATGTAACCGGGAAGGCTAATGAAAAACTGTTTTTT. It encodes CASSLYVTGKANEKLFF.

This clonotype was seen repeatedly, ten times or more. V is TRBV4-3 and J is TRBJ1-1, with D possibly matching TRBD1 (6 bases). This CDR3 has 16 amino acids. Deletions cut 4 bases from V and 1 base from J, with 16 bases between. The germline CDR1 and CDR2 sequences are LGHNA and YSLEER. CDR3 in DNA: TGCGCCAGCAGCCTCTTGGGGGCAGGGACGAACACTGAAGCTTTCTTT. Translated, it gives CASSLLGAGTNTEAFF.

This clonotype was detected ten times or more. The chain links TRBV5-1 to TRBJ2-3; the match to TRBD1 covers 9 bases. This CDR3 region has 15 residues. V shed 4 bases and J 0 bases; nucleotides not matched to a gene: 3. The germline V gene encodes CDR1 SGHRS and CDR2 YFSETQ. The CDR3 spells CASSLGQGSTDTQYF. The CDR3 DNA sequence: TGCGCCAGCAGCCTGGGACAGGGAAGCACAGATACGCAGTATTTT.

This clonotype was picked up a small number of times. The V call is TRBV5-6, the J call TRBJ1-2; 9 bases are shared with TRBD1. J was trimmed by 8 bases and V by 3 bases; bases with no gene match: 5. CDR1 is SGHDT and CDR2 is YYEEEE in the germline V gene. The CDR3 loop spans 13 amino acids. CDR3 residues: CASSSDRGRGYTF. The CDR3 bases are TGTGCCAGCAGCTCGGACAGGGGCAGGGGCTACACCTTC.

This clonotype appeared many times. The CDR3 nucleotides are TGTGCCAGCAGCGTAGGCCGTAGCAATCAGCCCCAGCATTTT. It codes for CASSVGRSNQPQHF. The chain links TRBV9 to TRBJ1-5, with D unresolved. This CDR3 spans 14 amino acids. The V end was cut by 0 bases, the J end by 0 bases, with 4 bases between. Germline-derived CDR1 and CDR2 are SGDLS and YYNGEE.

This clonotype has a count of ten or more. The chain recombines TRBV24-1 with TRBJ2-5; the match to TRBD2 covers 8 bases. The CDR3 length is 15 residues. Germline lookup yields CDR1 KGHDR and CDR2 SFDVKD. Losses at the gene ends were 5 bases for V and 0 bases for J; bases not matched to a gene: 4. In DNA, the CDR3 is TGTGCCACCAGTGCCGGACTAGCCAACCAAGAGACCCAGTACTTC. The encoded protein is CATSAGLANQETQYF.

In this sample, this clonotype turned up many times. The chain combines TRBV6-5 with TRBJ2-7; D call uncertain. The CDR3 is made up of 13 amino acids. CDR1 and CDR2 from the germline V gene are MNHEY and SVGAGI. The V and J ends lost 0 bases and 6 bases respectively, with 9 bases between them. The DNA of the CDR3 is TGTGCCAGCAGTTACTCGGCTGGCGGCGAGCAGTACTTC. This sequence encodes CASSYSAGGEQYF.

The chain is built from TRBV20-1 and TRBJ2-7; a weak D match, TRBD1 (5 bases). Trimming shortened V by 3 bases and J by 0 bases, and 12 bases separated the two germline ends. The CDR3 runs 14 residues. Germline V gives CDR1 DFQATT, CDR2 SNEGSKA (reference sequence). CDR3 sequence: CSASHQGSSYEQYF. The DNA of the CDR3 is TGCAGTGCTAGTCATCAGGGTAGCTCCTACGAGCAGTACTTC.

The rearrangement uses TRBV10-3 and TRBJ2-1, with D possibly TRBD1 on 6 matching bases. This CDR3 is 14 amino acids long. Trimming removed 6 bases at V and 4 bases at J, with 13 bases between. Germline V lookup: CDR1 ENHRY, CDR2 SYGVKD. CDR3 sequence (DNA): TGTGCCATCAGCCCCCGGGACATTTACAATGAGCAGTTCTTC. Its protein product is CAISPRDIYNEQFF.

In its sample, this clonotype was seen many times. The chain carries TRBV4-1 and TRBJ2-3; D is perhaps TRBD2 (6 bases). Germline V gene lookup returns CDR1 MGHRA and CDR2 YSYEKL. This CDR3 spans 16 amino acids. Trimming took off 1 base at V and 1 base at J, with 12 bases between the two ends. CDR3: CASSQVAGPGTDTQYF. The CDR3 nucleotides read TGCGCCAGCAGCCAAGTTGCGGGGCCAGGCACAGATACGCAGTATTTT.

This clonotype was seen more than once but under ten times. This chain joins TRBV11-1 and TRBJ2-1; unclear D gene. Trimming cost V 2 bases and J 0 bases, with 5 bases left between them. The V gene's germline CDR1 is SGHAT and CDR2 FQDESV (reference sequence). The CDR3 is 14 amino acids. The CDR3 coding sequence is TGTGCCAGCAGCTTAACTGACTCCTACAATGAGCAGTTCTTC. Encoded protein: CASSLTDSYNEQFF.

This clonotype was observed a few times. The chain's CDR3 is CASSATSGQGGDGYTF. CDR3 nucleotides: TGTGCCAGCAGTGCCACTTCGGGACAGGGAGGGGATGGCTACACCTTC. The chain joins TRBV6-1 to TRBJ1-2; 9 bases match TRBD1. Germline V gene lookup returns CDR1 MNHNS and CDR2 SASEGT. The V segment lost 4 bases and the J segment 6 bases; nucleotides outside the gene matches: 12. The CDR3 runs 16 residues.

At least ten counts were recorded for this clonotype. The chain employs TRBV5-1 and TRBJ1-2, with unresolved D. CDR1 is SGHRS, CDR2 YFSETQ, per germline. The CDR3 contains 16 residues. The germline V and J ends were trimmed by 4 bases and 2 bases, with 18 bases remaining between them. The CDR3 DNA is TGCGCCAGCAGCCCTGAGGTACTGGATTGGAACTATGGCTACACCTTC. It is translated as CASSPEVLDWNYGYTF.

This clonotype was observed many times. This chain joins TRBV7-9 and TRBJ2-7; 7 nucleotides align to TRBD2. Germline CDR1 is SEHNR and CDR2 is FQNEAQ (reference sequence). The CDR3 has 13 amino acids. The V segment lost 6 bases and the J segment 4 bases; nucleotides outside the gene matches: 6. The DNA of the CDR3 is TGTGCCAGCAGTCAATTAGCGGGTTACGAGCAGTACTTC. Its translation: CASSQLAGYEQYF.

This rearrangement joins TRBV5-1 to TRBJ1-5, with D uncertain. The CDR3 sequence is 15 residues long. The germline CDR1 and CDR2 sequences are SGHRS and YFSETQ. V dropped 0 bases and J dropped 0 bases, with 7 bases sitting between them. The CDR3 reads CASSLAPNSNQPQHF. In DNA, the CDR3 is TGCGCCAGCAGCTTGGCCCCAAATAGCAATCAGCCCCAGCATTTT.